The clone carrying this TCR beta chain has only a few counts. The target antigen is unknown. The data were taken from a study of chemoradiotherapy in HPV16-positive cancers. Study overall: A couple of HPV16-positive patients' cells yielded candidate HPV-specific clones and common motifs. Study-level results: In HPV16-positive patients, HPV-responsive T-cell expansion tracked better recurrence-free survival. Non-HPV-specific T cells did not expand in tumors during treatment, whereas candidate HPV-specific clones and E7-related motifs did.

Over chemoradiotherapy, repertoires were sampled more than once. The table came from immunoSEQ multiplex PCR; TCRdb's copy has only in-frame clones and leaves some out. The sample has about 68,000 clones, almost 90% seen once. CDR3 length: 15 amino acids. The V gene's germline CDR1 is SGHDT and CDR2 YYEEEE. V lost 2 bases to trimming and J lost 4 bases, with 15 bases between them. The J gene is TRBJ1-2, the V gene TRBV5-6, with D perhaps matching TRBD1 (6 bases). The sequence was collected from a human donor with HPV-associated anogenital cancer. Sequencing used blood, obtained from a patient who underwent chemoradiotherapy. The CDR3 here is CASSFASDSPYGYTF. The CDR3 region has the DNA TGTGCCAGCAGCTTCGCTTCGGACAGCCCCTATGGCTACACCTTC.